In this sample, the clone carrying this TCR beta chain turned up once. The CDR3 covers 15 residues. Unmatched junction bases numbered 11, after V lost 6 bases and J lost 5 bases. The germline gives CDR1 KGHSH, CDR2 LQKENI. The record originates from a study of blood T cell repertoires in COVID-19. Study information: Samples representing acute and convalescent COVID-19 were sourced from the United States, Italy and Spain. PBMCs, B-cell-depleted T cells, or T cells were the source of the cDNA or gDNA that made up the material.

Authors' data handling: Scientists estimated how many nucleated cells there were by amplifying reference gene primers. Measured with immunoSEQ multiplex PCR; TCRdb has only the in-frame clones, and not every one. D and trimming were read from the DNA, whereas the V and J calls and clone size are those reported in that table. The sample holds 100,000 to 150,000 clones; about 82% are singletons and the top ten take approximately 5%. This TCR came from a human donor in a cohort sampled during active COVID-19. The chain uses TRBV18 and TRBJ2-5; TRBD2 matches 8 bases. Source material: peripheral blood. CDR3 in amino acids: CASSPGSGRAETQYF. The CDR3 DNA reads TGTGCCAGCTCTCCGGGTTCCGGGAGGGCTGAGACCCAGTACTTC.